Each of the 30 T cell receptor beta chains below was sequenced from the same sample in a study of blood T cell repertoires in COVID-19. Sequencing was performed with immunoSEQ multiplex PCR; in TCRdb, only in-frame clones are kept and a portion is missing. The table has more than 70,000 clones, around 80% seen once. Sequencing was done on a sample of peripheral blood. These receptors were obtained from a woman older than 75 with active or convalescent COVID-19.

As for this clone: Other DNA sequences within the sample encode an identical CDR3. The chain joins TRBV27 to TRBJ2-7, with TRBD1 identical over 12 bases. The CDR3 is 15 amino acids. V was clipped by 5 bases and J by 4 bases; unmatched bases: 6. CDR1 MNHEY and CDR2 SMNVEV come from the germline V gene (reference sequence). CDR3 sequence reads: CASSLGTGGSYEQYF. For the CDR3, the DNA is TGTGCCAGCAGTCTCGGGACAGGGGGCAGTTACGAGCAGTACTTC.

The V gene is TRBV28, the J gene TRBJ2-1, with D perhaps TRBD1 (5 bases). The CDR3 is 13 residues long. Germline loops: CDR1 MDHEN, CDR2 SYDVKM. With 6 bases removed from V and 2 bases from J, the gap between germline ends came to 8 bases. The CDR3 protein is CASSTTAYNEQFF. Here the CDR3 DNA reads TGTGCCAGCAGCACGACAGCCTACAATGAGCAGTTCTTC.

The V call is TRBV11-2, the J call TRBJ2-7; 16 positions match TRBD2. The CDR3 runs to 17 residues. Trimming cost V 4 bases and J 5 bases; bases outside gene matches: 8. Looked up from germline, CDR1 is SGHAT and CDR2 is FQNNGV. This CDR3 is CASSSQGTSGRAHEQYF. The CDR3 nucleotides read TGTGCCAGCAGCTCTCAAGGGACTAGCGGGAGGGCCCACGAGCAGTACTTC. Using reference TRBV11-2 and TRBJ2-7 for the parts outside the CDR3, the full variable domain is EAGVAQSPRYKIIEKRQSVAFWCNPISGHATLYWYQQILGQGPKLLIQFQNNGVVDDSQLPKDRFSAERLKGVDSTLKIQPAKLEDSAVYLCASSSQGTSGRAHEQYFGPGTRLTVT.

V gene TRBV30 combines with J gene TRBJ1-5, with D possibly being TRBD1 (6 bases). V was cut by 3 bases and J by 7 bases, with 13 bases left in between. The CDR3 covers 13 residues. Germline CDR1 GTSNPN, CDR2 SVGIG (reference sequence). This CDR3 reads CAWSRDNSQPQHF. Written as DNA, the CDR3 is TGTGCCTGGAGCCGGGACAATAGCCAGCCCCAGCATTTT.

V usage is TRBV7-2 and J usage is TRBJ2-4, with TRBD1 matching over 7 bases. Germline V CDR1 and CDR2: SGHTA, FQGNSA. The CDR3 has 16 residues. The V and J ends lost 1 base and 5 bases, in that order; junction bases with no gene match: 8. DNA for the CDR3: TGTGCCAGCAGCTTAGTGAGGGGGCTAGGGGAAAACATTCAGTACTTC. This encodes CASSLVRGLGENIQYF.

The V call is TRBV4-1, the J call TRBJ2-2; TRBD2 agrees at 13 bases. Germline trimming cut 0 bases from V and 5 bases from J; bases unmatched to any gene: 15. Germline V CDR1 and CDR2: MGHRA, YSYEKL. CDR3 length: 21 residues. Here the CDR3 reads CASSQDRLTTSGRRRTGELFF. CDR3 nucleotide sequence: TGCGCCAGCAGCCAAGACCGCTTGACGACTAGCGGGAGGCGTAGGACCGGGGAGCTGTTTTTT.

This clone was seen only once. The chain combines TRBV7-2 with TRBJ2-3; D unresolved. This CDR3 spans 14 amino acids. From germline, CDR1 is SGHTA and CDR2 FQGNSA. V was cut by 5 bases and J by 0 bases, with 9 bases left in between. The DNA for the CDR3 is TGTGCCAGCAGCCCAGACTCAAGCACAGATACGCAGTATTTT. Translating it yields CASSPDSSTDTQYF.

This chain uses TRBV19 with TRBJ1-4, with a tentative D call TRBD1 (6 bases). The ends were cut back, 5 bases at V and 0 bases at J, with 10 bases in the middle. CDR3 length equals 15 residues. Per the germline V gene, CDR1 is LNHDA and CDR2 is SQIVND (reference sequence). CDR3 sequence reads: CASSLTGSTNEKLFF. The CDR3 coding sequence is TGTGCCAGTAGTTTAACAGGGTCAACTAATGAAAAACTGTTTTTT.

The J gene is TRBJ1-4, the V gene TRBV28, with D perhaps TRBD1 (6 bases). CDR1 and CDR2 (germline): MDHEN, SYDVKM. The V end lost 4 bases, the J end lost 3 bases, and 12 bases lay between the germline ends. This CDR3 has 15 amino acids. The CDR3 protein is CASSSGQRANEKLFF. The CDR3 nucleotides are TGTGCCAGCAGTTCCGGACAGAGGGCTAATGAAAAACTGTTTTTT. The full variable domain, in which reference TRBV28 and TRBJ1-4 provide the parts outside the CDR3, is DVKVTQSSRYLVKRTGEKVFLECVQDMDHENMFWYRQDPGLGLRLIYFSYDVKMKEKGDIPEGYSVSREKKERFSLILESASTNQTSMYLCASSSGQRANEKLFFGSGTQLSVL.

The V call is TRBV5-1, the J call TRBJ2-3; 7 nucleotides match TRBD1. The length of the CDR3 is 15 residues. The V gene end was trimmed by 0 bases and the J gene end by 1 base; junction bases not matched to a gene: 2. CDR1 is SGHRS, CDR2 YFSETQ, per germline. CDR3 sequence (DNA): TGCGCCAGCAGCTTGGTAGGGGGCGGCACAGATACGCAGTATTTT. Amino acids: CASSLVGGGTDTQYF.

The chain employs TRBV7-2 and TRBJ2-1, with D unclear. The CDR3 is made up of 13 amino acids. The V gene's germline CDR1 is SGHTA and CDR2 FQGNSA. V was shortened by 3 bases and J by 5 bases, with 8 bases between the two germline ends. CDR3 coding DNA: TGTGCCAGCAGCTTGCGAAACCACAATGAGCAGTTCTTC. Translation gives CASSLRNHNEQFF.

J is TRBJ2-1 and V is TRBV4-1; TRBD2 matches 10 bases. There are 16 residues in the CDR3. The trim removed 5 bases at V and 3 bases at J, leaving 7 bases unmatched. Germline assignment: CDR1 MGHRA and CDR2 YSYEKL. CDR3 sequence: CASSATTSGIYNEQFF. The CDR3 DNA follows: TGCGCCAGCAGCGCCACAACTAGCGGGATCTACAATGAGCAGTTCTTC.

The CDR3 is CASSAPLGAEKLFF. The CDR3 DNA sequence: TGTGCCAGCAGCGCCCCCCTGGGGGCTGAAAAACTGTTTTTT. V gene TRBV6-5 combines with J gene TRBJ1-4, with D perhaps TRBD1 (6 bases). V was trimmed by 6 bases and J by 7 bases, leaving 15 bases between them. Germline CDR1 MNHEY, CDR2 SVGAGI. This CDR3 comprises 14 residues.

This chain uses TRBV11-3 with TRBJ2-5, with 8 bases identical to TRBD1. Germline loops: CDR1 SGHNT, CDR2 YENEEA. V dropped 5 bases and J dropped 5; count of bases not matched to a gene: 10. This CDR3 spans 15 amino acids. CDR3 sequence: CASSPGQGNEETQYF. The CDR3 coding sequence is TGTGCCAGCAGCCCCGGACAGGGTAATGAGGAGACCCAGTACTTC.

The CDR3 sequence is CASGTLGAGGRKTQYF. CDR3 sequence (DNA): TGTGCTAGTGGTACCCTCGGGGCGGGGGGCAGAAAGACCCAGTACTTC. The chain recombines TRBV12-5 with TRBJ2-5; TRBD2 matches at 8 bases. The length of the CDR3 is 16 residues. Trimming took 5 bases from V and 6 from J; bases not matched to a gene: 14. CDR1 is LGHNT and CDR2 is FRNRAP in the germline V gene.

The chain employs TRBV10-3 and TRBJ1-6, with 8 bases identical to TRBD1. The CDR3 has 15 residues. Germline assignment: CDR1 ENHRY and CDR2 SYGVKD. With 6 bases clipped from V and 7 bases from J, the junction kept 8 bases outside the gene matches. In nucleotides, the CDR3 is TGTGCCATCAGCCCGGACAGGGCGGGCAATTCACCCCTCCACTTT. Translating it yields CAISPDRAGNSPLHF.

The DNA of the CDR3 is TGCGCCAGCAGCTTGGCCACAGGGGGGTTCTACGAGCAGTACTTC. This encodes CASSLATGGFYEQYF. The chain is built from TRBV5-1 and TRBJ2-7; 8 bases align to TRBD1. The V and J ends lost 0 bases and 3 bases, in that order; junction bases with no gene match: 5. CDR1 is SGHRS and CDR2 is YFSETQ in the germline V gene. The CDR3 totals 15 residues. Together with reference TRBV5-1 and TRBJ2-7, the CDR3 gives the full variable domain: KAGVTQTPRYLIKTRGQQVTLSCSPISGHRSVSWYQQTPGQGLQFLFEYFSETQRNKGNFPGRFSGRQFSNSRSEMNVSTLELGDSALYLCASSLATGGFYEQYFGPGTRLTVT.

The chain uses TRBV7-3 and TRBJ2-1, with 10 nucleotides matching TRBD2. After removal of 5 bases from V and 1 base from J, the junction contained 5 bases not matched to a gene. In germline, CDR1 is SGHTA, CDR2 FQGTGA. The CDR3 has 16 residues. CDR3 in amino acids: CASSLSSGSSYNEQFF. DNA for the CDR3: TGTGCCAGCAGCCTCTCTAGCGGGAGTTCCTACAATGAGCAGTTCTTC.

This rearrangement joins TRBV6-4 to TRBJ2-1; TRBD2 matches at 7 bases. The CDR3 runs 16 residues. After removal of 4 bases from V and 5 bases from J, the junction contained 11 bases not matched to a gene. From germline, CDR1 is MRHNA and CDR2 SNTAGT. Written as DNA, the CDR3 is TGTGCCAGCAGTGTCACTGGGGGGGGGAAAAACAATGAGCAGTTCTTC. As protein: CASSVTGGGKNNEQFF.

The V and J genes are TRBV28 and TRBJ2-3; D not certain. The V end was cut by 2 bases, the J end by 4 bases, with 10 bases between. Germline CDR1 and CDR2: MDHEN and SYDVKM. This CDR3 comprises 14 residues. The CDR3 nucleotides read TGTGCCAGCAGTTTAGTTAGCACCGCAGATACGCAGTATTTT. Its protein is CASSLVSTADTQYF.

The rearrangement joins TRBV6-1 to TRBJ1-5; D uncertain. V lost 0 bases and J 5 bases, leaving 14 bases between the germline ends. The CDR3 totals 16 residues. Germline values: CDR1 MNHNS, CDR2 SASEGT. The CDR3 nucleotides are TGTGCCAGCAGTGAAGCGATCGGGGTGGGTCATCAGCCCCAGCATTTT. This translates into CASSEAIGVGHQPQHF.

This clone appeared once. The rearrangement joins TRBV18 to TRBJ2-4; TRBD1 might be the D (6 bases). The CDR3 runs 16 residues. Germline V CDR1 and CDR2: KGHSH, LQKENI. Trimming took 2 bases from V and 0 from J, leaving 11 bases between them. CDR3 DNA sequence: TGTGCCAGCTCACCAGGGCAGGGGCTAGCCAAAAACATTCAGTACTTC. It is translated as CASSPGQGLAKNIQYF.

The chain recombines TRBV5-1 with TRBJ2-3; D not resolved. The V end was cut by 4 bases, the J end by 2 bases, with 8 bases between. The CDR3 has 13 residues. The V gene's germline CDR1 is SGHRS and CDR2 YFSETQ. Here the CDR3 DNA reads TGCGCCAGCAGCCCCGGAGACACAGATACGCAGTATTTT. Its translation: CASSPGDTDTQYF.

This clone came up a few times. The V gene is TRBV3-1 (or the pseudogene TRBV3-2), the J gene TRBJ2-1; 7 bases fit TRBD1. Per germline, CDR1 LGHDT and CDR2 YNNKEL (reference sequence). There are 13 residues in the CDR3. V was pared by 6 bases and J by 9 bases, with 8 bases of the junction left unmatched. The CDR3 is CASSDRERGEQFF. The CDR3 coding sequence is TGTGCCAGCAGTGACAGGGAGAGGGGTGAGCAGTTCTTC.

The gene calls are TRBV5-4 and TRBJ2-3, with 9 bases fitting TRBD2. Losses at the gene ends were 0 bases for V and 5 bases for J; bases not matched to a gene: 7. Germline V gene lookup returns CDR1 SGHNT and CDR2 YYREEE (reference sequence). This CDR3 has 16 residues. CDR3 bases: TGTGCCAGCAGCTTGGATCTAGCGGGGACCGGAGATACGCAGTATTTT. Protein: CASSLDLAGTGDTQYF.

The chain has TRBV5-1 and TRBJ2-7, with 9 nucleotides matching TRBD1. The junction had 7 bases not matched to a gene; V was cut back by 4 bases and J by 2 bases. CDR3 size: 15 residues. Per the germline V gene, CDR1 is SGHRS and CDR2 is YFSETQ. The CDR3 here is CASSKTGTGTYEQYF. The CDR3 DNA sequence: TGCGCCAGCAGCAAAACTGGGACAGGGACCTACGAGCAGTACTTC.

The V gene is TRBV7-9, the J gene TRBJ2-1, with 11 bases matching TRBD1. Germline CDR1 reads SEHNR; CDR2 reads FQNEAQ (reference sequence). The CDR3 covers 16 residues. The V gene end was trimmed by 5 bases and the J gene end by 2 bases; junction bases not matched to a gene: 5. CDR3 sequence: CASSPGQGGPYNEQFF. The CDR3 nucleotides read TGTGCCAGCAGCCCGGGACAGGGGGGGCCCTACAATGAGCAGTTCTTC.

The V call is TRBV7-9, the J call TRBJ2-3; 9 nucleotides align to TRBD2. Trimming took 6 bases from V and 2 from J; bases not matched to a gene: 9. The CDR3 consists of 16 residues. Germline loops: CDR1 SEHNR, CDR2 FQNEAQ (reference sequence). CDR3 amino acids: CASSQIRLAVTDTQYF. The DNA of the CDR3 is TGTGCCAGCAGTCAAATACGACTAGCGGTCACAGATACGCAGTATTTT.

The chain is built from TRBV6-5 and TRBJ2-5; no definite D call. Germline loops: CDR1 MNHEY, CDR2 SVGAGI. V was shortened by 5 bases and J by 5 bases, with 9 bases between the two germline ends. This CDR3 has 12 residues. The CDR3 nucleotides read TGTGCCAGCAGTACCCGGTATGAGACCCAGTACTTC. Protein: CASSTRYETQYF.

The V call is TRBV7-2, the J call TRBJ2-5; TRBD1 agrees at 10 bases. J was trimmed by 2 bases and V by 5 bases; bases with no gene match: 5. This CDR3 is 15 amino acids long. Germline CDR1 reads SGHTA; CDR2 reads FQGNSA. CDR3 DNA sequence: TGTGCCAGCAGCCCCAGGACAGGGGGACAAGAGACCCAGTACTTC. Translating it yields CASSPRTGGQETQYF.